The 23 T cell receptor beta chains given below trace back to one sample, sequenced in a study of cytomegalovirus exposure and HLA in healthy donors listed by TCRdb under 2017. Library preparation employed the immunoSEQ multiplex PCR assay. A mixture of 60 forward primers for TCR Vbeta segments and 13 reverse primers for TCR Jbeta segments was used in the multiplex PCR. TCRdb carries this immuneACCESS record with in-frame sequences only. Its versions omit some clonotypes, under half of them owing to an unresolved V gene in the studies checked, with the rest unexplained. The sample includes fewer than 200,000 clones, with roughly 80% observed a single time. The ten largest clones add up to over 0.65% of the sample. The sequenced material came from PBMCs. The receptors come from a woman aged 18-29 years in good health and CMV-seronegative.

The chain has TRBV25-1 and TRBJ1-5; 7 nucleotides line up with TRBD1. Germline V gene data show CDR1 as MGHDK and CDR2 as SYGVNS. Unmatched junction bases numbered 6, after V lost 4 bases and J lost 6 bases. The CDR3 has 14 amino acids. CDR3 bases: TGTGCCAGCAGTGGAACAGGGGCAAGTCAGCCCCAGCATTTT. This encodes CASSGTGASQPQHF. The full variable domain, rest sourced from reference TRBV25-1 and TRBJ1-5, is EADIYQTPRYLVIGTGKKITLECSQTMGHDKMYWYQQDPGMELHLIHYSYGVNSTEKGDLSSESTVSRIRTEHFPLTLESARPSHTSQYLCASSGTGASQPQHFGDGTRLSIL.

This clone was counted a few times. The chain uses TRBV18 and TRBJ1-4; D perhaps matches TRBD1 (5 bases). The V and J ends lost 3 bases and 4 bases respectively, with 6 bases between them. This CDR3 contains 13 residues. CDR1 is KGHSH and CDR2 is LQKENI in the germline V gene. This CDR3 reads CASSPDSNEKLFF. CDR3 bases: TGTGCCAGCTCACCCGACAGTAATGAAAAACTGTTTTTT.

V is TRBV30 and J is TRBJ1-3; D gene ambiguous. The germline CDR1 and CDR2 sequences are GTSNPN and SVGIG (reference sequence). The CDR3 is 13 amino acids. Trimming removed 8 bases from V and 2 bases from J, with 13 bases in between. This chain's CDR3 is CAGSRGTGNTIYF. CDR3 in DNA: TGTGCCGGCTCACGGGGAACTGGAAACACCATATATTTT.

This clone has only a few counts. J is TRBJ1-1 and V is TRBV6-1, with D uncertain. Per germline, CDR1 MNHNS and CDR2 SASEGT. The germline V and J ends were trimmed by 8 bases and 1 base, with 5 bases remaining between them. CDR3 size: 11 residues. CDR3 residues: CASSKNTEAFF. CDR3 nucleotides: TGTGCCAGCTCTAAGAACACTGAAGCTTTCTTT.

The chain joins TRBV2 to TRBJ1-2; D unresolved. With 6 bases removed from V and 8 bases from J, the gap between germline ends came to 16 bases. Germline V gene lookup returns CDR1 SNHLY and CDR2 FYNNEI. This CDR3 contains 13 residues. The CDR3 DNA sequence: TGTGCCAGCAGGACCCCGCCGGGGAACGGCTACACCTTC. Translated, it gives CASRTPPGNGYTF.

The rearrangement joins TRBV6-5 to TRBJ2-5; D is possibly TRBD1 (6 bases). Matching the DNA end better, TRBJ2-7 makes the J call doubtful. CDR1 is MNHEY, CDR2 SVGAGI, per germline. This CDR3 is built from 16 residues. CDR3 sequence reads: CASSYNPQGSTYEQYF. CDR3 nucleotides: TGTGCCAGCAGTTATAACCCACAGGGCAGCACCTACGAGCAGTACTTC.

The J gene is TRBJ2-3, the V gene TRBV7-3; 10 nucleotides line up with TRBD2. The CDR3 contains 15 residues. With V trimmed by 6 bases and J by 4 bases, 7 bases remained unmatched. CDR1 is SGHTA, CDR2 FQGTGA, per germline. The CDR3 region is CASRALAGVSDTQYF. The CDR3 nucleotides are TGTGCCAGCAGAGCCCTAGCGGGAGTCTCAGATACGCAGTATTTT.

The chain is built from TRBV5-1 and TRBJ2-1; 9 bases agree with TRBD2. Per germline, CDR1 SGHRS and CDR2 YFSETQ. The CDR3 spans 17 residues. After removal of 0 bases from V and 9 bases from J, the junction contained 13 bases not matched to a gene. In DNA form, the CDR3 reads TGCGCCAGCAGCTTGGAACCTATGGTAGCGGGAGTGTCTGAGCAGTTCTTC. Translated: CASSLEPMVAGVSEQFF.

This chain uses TRBV4-2 with TRBJ2-1, with 8 nucleotides matching TRBD2. The ends lost 1 base at V and 8 bases at J; junction bases unmatched: 22. The CDR3 is 20 amino acids. The V gene's germline CDR1 is LGHNA and CDR2 YNFKEQ. The CDR3 spells CASSQVEIFRAGGLRHEQFF. The CDR3 DNA reads TGTGCCAGCAGCCAAGTGGAAATCTTTAGGGCGGGAGGCCTCCGCCATGAGCAGTTCTTC.

This chain uses TRBV12-5 with TRBJ2-5; 14 bases align to TRBD2. Germline CDR1 and CDR2: LGHNT and FRNRAP. V lost 5 bases to trimming and J lost 4 bases; unmatched junction nucleotides: 3. This CDR3 is built from 15 residues. The CDR3 loop is CASGPGTSGRETQYF. The CDR3 bases are TGTGCTAGTGGTCCCGGGACTAGCGGGAGAGAGACCCAGTACTTC.

This chain joins TRBV5-1 and TRBJ2-5; 11 positions agree with TRBD2. CDR1 SGHRS and CDR2 YFSETQ come from the germline V gene. The ends lost 1 base at V and 2 bases at J; junction bases unmatched: 7. This CDR3 region has 17 residues. The CDR3 spells CASSLTIGTSGQETQYF. The CDR3 DNA follows: TGCGCCAGCAGCTTGACTATCGGGACTAGCGGACAAGAGACCCAGTACTTC.

The rearrangement joins TRBV6-7 to TRBJ1-6; 7 nucleotides agree with TRBD1. TRBV6-7 is designated an ORF whose function remains uncertain. The CDR3 is 14 residues long. Trimming removed 5 bases from V and 7 bases from J; junction bases left unmatched: 5. The chain's CDR3 is CASSPGGANSPLHF. The CDR3 bases are TGTGCCAGCAGTCCAGGGGGTGCAAATTCACCCCTCCACTTT.

The chain recombines TRBV5-1 with TRBJ2-7; 11 positions match TRBD2. The germline CDR1 and CDR2 sequences are SGHRS and YFSETQ. CDR3 length: 15 amino acids. The J segment lost 1 base and the V segment lost 4 bases, leaving 4 bases of the junction unmatched. CDR3 protein: CASSPSGRQSYEQYF. For the CDR3, the DNA is TGCGCCAGCAGCCCTAGCGGGAGGCAATCCTACGAGCAGTACTTC.

The V call is TRBV19, the J call TRBJ1-5; no clear D gene. Germline CDR1 and CDR2: LNHDA and SQIVND (reference sequence). The CDR3 runs 14 residues. Trimming pared 6 bases from V and 7 bases from J, leaving 16 bases between. CDR3: CASRKTLGDQPQHF. CDR3 nucleotide sequence: TGTGCCAGTAGAAAGACTTTGGGTGACCAGCCCCAGCATTTT.

The V call is TRBV7-2, the J call TRBJ2-7; D ambiguous. This CDR3 has 15 amino acids. Germline loops: CDR1 SGHTA, CDR2 FQGNSA. The ends were cut back, 2 bases at V and 3 bases at J, with 14 bases in the middle. In DNA, the CDR3 is TGTGCCAGCAGCTTACGCTCCGGAGTAAACTACGAGCAGTACTTC. Residues: CASSLRSGVNYEQYF.

The rearrangement links TRBV11-2 to TRBJ2-7; 9 bases agree with TRBD1. After removal of 4 bases from V and 1 base from J, the junction contained 5 bases not matched to a gene. The CDR3 consists of 15 residues. From germline, CDR1 is SGHAT and CDR2 FQNNGV. CDR3 residues: CASSSWDRASYEQYF. CDR3 bases: TGTGCCAGCAGCTCCTGGGACAGGGCGTCCTACGAGCAGTACTTC. Supplemented by reference TRBV11-2 and TRBJ2-7, the full variable domain reads EAGVAQSPRYKIIEKRQSVAFWCNPISGHATLYWYQQILGQGPKLLIQFQNNGVVDDSQLPKDRFSAERLKGVDSTLKIQPAKLEDSAVYLCASSSWDRASYEQYFGPGTRLTVT.

J is TRBJ1-6 and V is TRBV30; D is perhaps TRBD1 (6 bases). Germline V gene data show CDR1 as GTSNPN and CDR2 as SVGIG (reference sequence). Deletions cut 0 bases from V and 10 bases from J, with 16 bases between. CDR3 length equals 15 residues. CDR3: CAWSVVGGEASPLHF. The CDR3 nucleotides are TGTGCCTGGAGTGTAGTAGGGGGTGAAGCATCACCCCTCCACTTT.

The V and J genes are TRBV27 and TRBJ2-7, with 9 bases that match TRBD2. This CDR3 is 15 amino acids long. Germline trimming cut 3 bases from V and 4 bases from J; bases unmatched to any gene: 7. The germline CDR1 and CDR2 sequences are MNHEY and SMNVEV (reference sequence). CDR3 protein: CASSLGRGRGYEQYF. In DNA, the CDR3 is TGTGCCAGCAGTTTGGGACGCGGGAGGGGTTACGAGCAGTACTTC.

The chain links TRBV4-3 to TRBJ2-1, with TRBD2 as a possible D gene (5 bases). The CDR3 extends over 15 amino acids. CDR1 and CDR2 from the germline V gene are LGHNA and YSLEER. V lost 0 bases and J 6 bases, leaving 12 bases between the germline ends. CDR3 sequence (DNA): TGCGCCAGCAGCCAAGACTGGCGGGTCGGCAATGAGCAGTTCTTC. It encodes CASSQDWRVGNEQFF.

The chain uses TRBV27 and TRBJ2-1; tentative D call: TRBD1 (6 bases). The V end lost 5 bases, the J end lost 7 bases, and 12 bases lay between the germline ends. Germline V gene lookup returns CDR1 MNHEY and CDR2 SMNVEV (reference sequence). The CDR3 totals 13 residues. DNA of the CDR3: TGTGCCAGCAGTCACCAACAGGGAAATGAGCAGTTCTTC. Its translation is CASSHQQGNEQFF.

This sequence joins TRBV5-5 and TRBJ2-3, with 8 bases that match TRBD1. Germline-derived CDR1 and CDR2 are SGHKS and YYEKEE (reference sequence). After removal of 4 bases from V and 2 bases from J, the junction contained 6 bases not matched to a gene. The CDR3 spans 15 residues. CDR3 residues: CASSPRDRLTDTQYF. CDR3 in DNA: TGTGCCAGCAGCCCCCGGGACAGGCTCACAGATACGCAGTATTTT.

The chain carries TRBV2 and TRBJ2-7; TRBD1 agrees at 8 bases. The CDR3 extends over 15 amino acids. V lost 8 bases and J lost 3; bases outside the gene matches: 12. Germline V gene sequence: CDR1 SNHLY, CDR2 FYNNEI. This CDR3 reads CASQDPGTGDYEQYF. As DNA, the CDR3 is TGTGCCAGCCAAGACCCCGGGACAGGAGACTACGAGCAGTACTTC.

This clone was detected only once. The chain couples TRBV9 to TRBJ2-7; 8 bases align to TRBD1. The CDR3 sequence is 16 residues long. Trimming cost V 3 bases and J 3 bases; bases outside gene matches: 11. From germline, CDR1 is SGDLS and CDR2 YYNGEE. The CDR3 sequence is CASSATTGTGFYEQYF. DNA of the CDR3: TGTGCCAGCAGCGCCACCACCGGGACAGGATTCTACGAGCAGTACTTC.